Listed here is a single TCR beta chain. Its antigen is unidentified. These data are taken from a study of T cell responses to AZD1222 COVID-19 vaccine. Looking at the study overall: Some second doses came at about 4 weeks and others at about 12 weeks; these were pooled. General study results and limits: Seropositive status at baseline applied to only a handful of AZD1222 recipients. Repertoires were collected only later (after the peak T cell response had occurred).

Clones were sequenced by immunoSEQ multiplex PCR, and TCRdb holds only the in-frame ones, with some missing. The sample records some 91,000 clones, more than 80% being singletons. Sequenced material: peripheral blood, taken on day 0 of AZD1222 vaccination. The clonotype originates from an adult in good health.

CDR3 in DNA: TGTGCCAGTAGTGTAACTACTTCCAATGAGCAGTTCTTC. Its translation is CASSVTTSNEQFF. The chain uses TRBV19 and TRBJ2-1; D remains unclear. This CDR3 contains 13 residues. Germline V gene lookup returns CDR1 LNHDA and CDR2 SQIVND (reference sequence). Deletions cut 5 bases from V and 6 bases from J, with 11 bases between.